This is a list of T cell receptor beta chains from one sample in a study of OX40 agonist ivuxolimab in advanced cancers. Clones were sequenced by immunoSEQ multiplex PCR, and TCRdb holds only the in-frame ones, with some missing. The table includes tens of thousands of clones, about 82% detected once. Here the sequenced sample was CD4+ or CD8+ T cells sorted from blood, taken in a trial of the OX40 agonist ivuxolimab. Every receptor here comes from an adult with an advanced solid tumor such as melanoma, head and neck, liver or kidney cancer. CDR3s include the opening cysteine and the closing phenylalanine or tryptophan. D genes are given only for firm matches. Size values are once, few and many counts, or a class for expanded clones, and some rows have none.

j_call	v_call	d_call	clone_size	cdr3_aa	cdr3_nt
TRBJ2-1	TRBV11-3	TRBD1	.	CASSSGQSYNEQFF	TGTGCCAGCAGCTCGGGACAGTCGTACAATGAGCAGTTCTTC
TRBJ2-1	TRBV18	TRBD2	.	CASSPRTGTSGLNEQFF	TGTGCCAGCTCACCACGAACCGGGACTAGCGGACTCAATGAGCAGTTCTTC
TRBJ1-4	TRBV4-1	TRBD1	.	CASRHQGANEKLFF	TGCGCCAGCAGGCACCAGGGGGCAAATGAAAAACTGTTTTTT
TRBJ1-4	TRBV30	.	once	CAWKKDGYEKLFF	TGTGCCTGGAAGAAAGACGGATATGAAAAACTGTTTTTT
TRBJ1-2	TRBV5-1	.	.	CASSLGPGNYGYTF	TGCGCCAGCAGCTTGGGCCCGGGAAACTATGGCTACACCTTC
TRBJ1-3	TRBV7-9	.	few	CASSLGTDGNTIYF	TGTGCCAGCAGCTTAGGGACAGACGGAAACACCATATATTTT
TRBJ2-5	TRBV9	.	few	CASSPRDWSITQYF	TGTGCCAGCAGCCCACGGGACTGGAGCATTACCCAGTACTTC
TRBJ2-2	TRBV5-8	TRBD1	once	CASSRDRDTGELFF	TGTGCCAGCAGCCGGGACAGGGACACCGGGGAGCTGTTTTTT
TRBJ1-1	TRBV7-2	.	.	CASSLRQLNTEAFF	TGTGCCAGCAGCTTAAGACAGCTGAACACTGAAGCTTTCTTT
TRBJ1-1	TRBV5-1	TRBD1	.	CASSPTGGINTEAFF	TGCGCCAGCAGCCCTACAGGGGGCATAAACACTGAAGCTTTCTTT
TRBJ1-1	TRBV7-2	.	.	CASSSRSSTENTEAFF	TGTGCCAGCAGCTCACGGAGTTCGACGGAGAACACTGAAGCTTTCTTT
TRBJ2-6	TRBV19	.	.	CASSPQGSGANVLTF	TGTGCCAGTAGTCCCCAGGGGTCTGGGGCCAACGTCCTGACTTTC
TRBJ2-5	TRBV7-8	TRBD2	few	CASSLGGTGGKETQYF	TGTGCCAGCAGCTTAGGTGGTACGGGAGGGAAAGAGACCCAGTACTTC
TRBJ2-2	TRBV7-3	TRBD2	.	CASSFGTTTGELFF	TGTGCCAGCAGCTTCGGGACTACCACCGGGGAGCTGTTTTTT
TRBJ1-2	TRBV4-1	TRBD1	.	CASSPQLGTGNTF	TGCGCCAGCAGCCCCCAATTGGGGACAGGAAACACCTTC
TRBJ2-5	TRBV20-1	.	.	CSAQGMETQYF	TGCAGTGCTCAGGGGATGGAGACCCAGTACTTC
TRBJ2-3	TRBV10-3	TRBD2	.	CAISVAGGSTDTQYF	TGTGCCATCAGCGTAGCGGGAGGCAGCACAGATACGCAGTATTTT
TRBJ2-7	TRBV28	.	.	CASSLIGSEQYF	TGTGCCAGCAGTTTGATAGGGTCCGAGCAGTACTTC
TRBJ1-2	TRBV9	.	.	CASSADDWGYGYTF	TGTGCCAGCAGCGCAGACGACTGGGGCTATGGCTACACCTTC
TRBJ1-5	TRBV4-1	.	.	CASSQSFVGHLYQPQHF	TGCGCCAGCAGCCAATCCTTTGTGGGACACCTATATCAGCCCCAGCATTTT
TRBJ2-3	TRBV7-2	TRBD2	.	CASSSRVASGRTDTQYF	TGTGCCAGCAGCTCCCGGGTGGCTAGCGGGAGGACAGATACGCAGTATTTT
TRBJ2-3	TRBV27	TRBD2	.	CASSPLAGGSTDTQYF	TGTGCCAGCAGTCCCCTAGCGGGGGGAAGCACAGATACGCAGTATTTT
TRBJ1-3	TRBV5-4	.	.	CASSQVFGLSSGNTIYF	TGCGCCAGCAGCCAAGTATTCGGGTTGAGCTCTGGAAACACCATATATTTT
TRBJ2-7	TRBV28	.	.	CASRTGLTYEQYF	TGTGCCAGCAGGACAGGCCTAACCTACGAGCAGTACTTC
TRBJ2-2	TRBV2	.	.	CASTLRGGELFF	TGTGCCAGCACTCTAAGGGGCGGGGAGCTGTTTTTT
TRBJ1-2	TRBV6-5	.	.	CASSYSRDYGYTF	TGTGCCAGCAGTTACTCGAGGGACTATGGCTACACCTTC
TRBJ2-5	TRBV5-1	TRBD1	.	CASSFLGQGYVAQETQYF	TGCGCCAGCAGCTTCCTTGGACAGGGCTACGTAGCCCAAGAGACCCAGTACTTC
TRBJ2-3	TRBV7-9	.	once	CASSFGSGDTQYF	TGTGCCAGCAGCTTCGGATCCGGCGATACGCAGTATTTT
TRBJ2-1	TRBV6-6	TRBD2	.	CASSTGGPYNEQFF	TGTGCCAGCAGTACGGGAGGCCCCTACAATGAGCAGTTCTTC
TRBJ2-5	TRBV5-1	.	.	CASSLVAGGEDQETQYF	TGCGCCAGCAGCTTGGTGGCCGGGGGTGAGGATCAAGAGACCCAGTACTTC
TRBJ1-2	TRBV7-2	.	few	CASSPGTFAYGYTF	TGTGCCAGCAGCCCCGGGACCTTCGCTTATGGCTACACCTTC
TRBJ1-1	TRBV25-1	.	.	CASSEVDGAGDTEAFF	TGTGCCAGCAGTGAAGTTGACGGGGCAGGGGACACTGAAGCTTTCTTT
TRBJ1-2	TRBV10-3	.	.	CAISEQDSSRVDGYTF	TGTGCCATCAGTGAGCAGGACAGCTCGAGGGTTGATGGCTACACCTTC